The 9 T cell receptor beta chains in this list originate from one sample, sequenced in a study of blood T cell repertoires in COVID-19. The assay was immunoSEQ multiplex PCR, and TCRdb's table has in-frame clones only and misses some. The table shows 230,000 or so clones, with 90% occurring only once. Sequenced sample: peripheral blood. These receptors came from a woman in her sixties with COVID-19, enrolled during active disease.

With respect to this clone: The same CDR3 can be traced to other DNA sequences in this sample. V usage is TRBV9 and J usage is TRBJ1-5; TRBD1 matches at 7 bases. Germline CDR1 is SGDLS and CDR2 is YYNGEE. The junction had 1 base not matched to a gene; V was cut back by 0 bases and J by 4 bases. This CDR3 region has 14 residues. CDR3: CASSVAGGNQPQHF. DNA of the CDR3: TGTGCCAGCAGCGTAGCAGGGGGGAATCAGCCCCAGCATTTT.

This chain links TRBV20-1 with TRBJ2-1; 11 bases line up with TRBD1. Looked up from germline, CDR1 is DFQATT and CDR2 is SNEGSKA (reference sequence). The CDR3 is 15 residues long. With 5 bases clipped from V and 0 bases from J, the junction kept 3 bases outside the gene matches. The CDR3 sequence is CSAGGTGGSYNEQFF. The CDR3 nucleotides are TGCAGTGCTGGTGGGACAGGGGGCTCCTACAATGAGCAGTTCTTC.

The V and J genes are TRBV4-1 and TRBJ1-2, with no clear D. Germline assignment: CDR1 MGHRA and CDR2 YSYEKL. V lost 0 bases and J lost 4, with 12 bases in between. The CDR3 spans 15 residues. Here the CDR3 DNA reads TGCGCCAGCAGCCAAGACCCCACAGCCATCTATGGCTACACCTTC. Its translation: CASSQDPTAIYGYTF.

This clone has only a few counts. The chain uses TRBV20-1 and TRBJ1-2, with D hard to call. CDR3 length: 11 amino acids. Looked up from germline, CDR1 is DFQATT and CDR2 is SNEGSKA (reference sequence). V lost 3 bases and J lost 6, with 8 bases in between. CDR3 DNA: TGCAGTGCTAGGGACTTGGATGGCTACACCTTC. Protein product: CSARDLDGYTF.

The V and J genes are TRBV7-2 and TRBJ2-3; TRBD2 agrees at 8 bases. The CDR3 contains 15 residues. With V trimmed by 6 bases and J by 4 bases, 9 bases remained unmatched. Looked up from germline, CDR1 is SGHTA and CDR2 is FQGNSA. CDR3 sequence: CASSLDGGAADTQYF. In DNA form, the CDR3 reads TGTGCCAGCAGTCTTGACGGGGGGGCCGCAGATACGCAGTATTTT.

This clone was detected once. This chain joins TRBV7-9 and TRBJ1-1; 9 nucleotides match TRBD1. Unmatched junction bases numbered 12, after V lost 7 bases and J lost 0 bases. The CDR3 has 17 amino acids. The germline V gene has CDR1 SEHNR and CDR2 FQNEAQ (reference sequence). CDR3 sequence reads: CASTRGGQGIMNTEAFF. The CDR3 bases are TGTGCCAGCACCCGAGGGGGACAGGGAATAATGAACACTGAAGCTTTCTTT.

For this clone: Other DNA sequences in the sample encode the same CDR3. The V and J genes are TRBV6-2 or TRBV6-3 and TRBJ1-3, with 10 nucleotides matching TRBD1. Germline lookup yields CDR1 MNHEY and CDR2 SVGEGT. V gave up 5 bases and J gave up 4 bases; unmatched junction bases: 5. This CDR3 region has 15 residues. The CDR3 DNA reads TGTGCCAGCAGTCCCGACAGGGGGCTCGGAAACACCATATATTTT. Translating it yields CASSPDRGLGNTIYF.

The chain employs TRBV6-5 and TRBJ1-2, with D possibly TRBD1 on 5 matching bases. Trimming shortened V by 4 bases and J by 2 bases, and 11 bases separated the two germline ends. Per germline, CDR1 MNHEY and CDR2 SVGAGI. The CDR3 has 14 amino acids. CDR3 loop: CASSLRGGNYGYTF. CDR3 coding DNA: TGTGCCAGCAGTTTAAGGGGTGGCAACTATGGCTACACCTTC.

This clone was counted once. V gene TRBV11-2 combines with J gene TRBJ1-6; 8 positions agree with TRBD1. Germline V CDR1 and CDR2: SGHAT, FQNNGV. The CDR3 runs to 15 residues. Unmatched junction bases numbered 10, after V lost 6 bases and J lost 9 bases. The CDR3 protein is CASRAKTGVRSPLHF. The CDR3 region has the DNA TGTGCCAGCAGGGCCAAGACAGGGGTACGTTCACCCCTCCACTTT.